Following are 19 T cell receptor beta chains from one sample sequenced in a study of identical twins. MiXCR, run by TCRdb on the 5' RACE reads, gives a single entry per CDR3 protein. The table has around 530,000 distinct CDR3 sequences, about 16% seen once. These data also formed part of another study, on yellow fever vaccine responses in identical twins.

The sequenced material came from CD4+ T cells sorted from blood. These receptor sequences come from a young woman in good health.

This clonotype has only a few counts. The chain joins TRBV20-1 to TRBJ2-5; no reliable D call. V was pared by 0 bases and J by 5 bases, with 22 bases between. Germline values: CDR1 DFQATT, CDR2 SNEGSKA (reference sequence). The CDR3 spans 17 residues. Written as DNA, the CDR3 is TGCAGTGCTAGAGATCCCTTCGCAGGCAGAGAAGGGGAGACCCAGTACTTC. This sequence encodes CSARDPFAGREGETQYF.

This clonotype was recorded many times. V gene TRBV25-1 combines with J gene TRBJ2-7; D is ambiguous. Germline CDR1 and CDR2: MGHDK and SYGVNS. V was shortened by 11 bases and J by 3 bases, with 5 bases between the two germline ends. This CDR3 is 9 amino acids long. This CDR3 is CAGHYEQYV. The DNA for the CDR3 is TGTGCCGGCCACTACGAGCAGTACGTC.

This clonotype was recorded a few times. The V gene is TRBV2, the J gene TRBJ2-7; TRBD2 agrees at 8 bases. The CDR3 loop spans 15 amino acids. Germline V gene data show CDR1 as SNHLY and CDR2 as FYNNEI. Losses at the gene ends were 4 bases for V and 1 base for J; bases not matched to a gene: 6. The CDR3 protein is CASSAGLATSYEQYF. The CDR3 coding sequence is TGTGCCAGCAGTGCAGGACTAGCTACATCCTACGAGCAGTACTTC.

Many counts were recorded for this clonotype. This sequence joins TRBV10-3 and TRBJ2-5, with 9 bases identical to TRBD2. The CDR3 loop spans 13 amino acids. The ends lost 4 bases at V and 3 bases at J; junction bases unmatched: 0. From germline, CDR1 is ENHRY and CDR2 SYGVKD. This CDR3 reads CAISGLAEETQYF. CDR3 coding DNA: TGTGCCATCAGTGGACTAGCGGAAGAGACCCAGTACTTC.

This clonotype was detected only a few times. The chain combines TRBV29-1 with TRBJ2-5, with 8 bases lining up with TRBD1. Trimming removed 2 bases from V and 4 bases from J; junction bases left unmatched: 3. CDR1 is SQVTM and CDR2 is ANQGSEA in the germline V gene. The CDR3 length is 13 residues. This chain's CDR3 is CSVEKTGGETQYF. The CDR3 DNA follows: TGCAGCGTTGAAAAAACAGGGGGAGAGACCCAGTACTTC.

This chain connects TRBV7-9 to TRBJ2-2; no firm D call. V gave up 7 bases and J gave up 9 bases, with 9 bases separating them. CDR3 length: 11 amino acids. Germline V gene sequence: CDR1 SEHNR, CDR2 FQNEAQ (reference sequence). The CDR3 nucleotides are TGTGCCAGCACCCTCCGCCGGGAGCTGTTTTTT. Translated: CASTLRRELFF. Full variable domain (missing parts from reference TRBV7-9 and TRBJ2-2): DTGVSQNPRHKITKRGQNVTFRCDPISEHNRLYWYRQTLGQGPEFLTYFQNEAQLEKSRLLSDRFSAERPKGSFSTLEIQRTEQGDSAMYLCASTLRRELFFGEGSRLTVL.

This rearrangement joins TRBV24-1 to TRBJ2-1; TRBD2 might be the D (5 bases). CDR1 and CDR2 from the germline V gene are KGHDR and SFDVKD. There are 15 residues in the CDR3. The V gene lost 5 bases and the J gene lost 4 bases, with 14 bases spanning the gap. The CDR3 is CATSGQRGPYNEQFF. The CDR3 nucleotides read TGTGCCACCAGTGGGCAACGGGGTCCTTACAATGAGCAGTTCTTC.

The V gene is TRBV5-5, the J gene TRBJ2-7; D unclear. The germline V gene has CDR1 SGHKS and CDR2 YYEKEE (reference sequence). V was shortened by 0 bases and J by 4 bases, with 11 bases between the two germline ends. This CDR3 comprises 14 residues. This CDR3 is CASSLGQNVYEQYF. The CDR3 coding sequence is TGTGCCAGCAGCTTGGGGCAGAATGTATACGAGCAGTACTTC.

This clonotype has just a few counts. The V and J genes are TRBV5-1 and TRBJ2-1; D remains ambiguous. V lost 1 base and J 4 bases, leaving 6 bases between the germline ends. Germline V lookup: CDR1 SGHRS, CDR2 YFSETQ. The CDR3 runs 13 residues. CDR3 sequence: CASSLTEYNEQFF. The CDR3 DNA reads TGCGCCAGCAGCTTGACCGAATACAATGAGCAGTTCTTC. Combining the CDR3 with reference TRBV5-1 and TRBJ2-1 gives the whole variable domain KAGVTQTPRYLIKTRGQQVTLSCSPISGHRSVSWYQQTPGQGLQFLFEYFSETQRNKGNFPGRFSGRQFSNSRSEMNVSTLELGDSALYLCASSLTEYNEQFFGPGTRLTVL.

This rearrangement joins TRBV24-1 to TRBJ2-1; 8 nucleotides match TRBD2. Germline CDR1 is KGHDR and CDR2 is SFDVKD. Losses at the gene ends were 2 bases for V and 4 bases for J; bases not matched to a gene: 6. The CDR3 length is 16 residues. CDR3 sequence: CATSDYGRGAYNEQFF. DNA for the CDR3: TGTGCCACCAGTGATTATGGGCGGGGGGCATACAATGAGCAGTTCTTC.

This clonotype has only one observation. This chain uses TRBV3-1 with TRBJ2-5; D is possibly TRBD1 or TRBD2 (7 bases each). The CDR3 covers 17 residues. Germline CDR1 and CDR2: LGHDT and YNNKEL (reference sequence). V shed 4 bases and J shed 5 bases, with 23 bases lying between them. This chain's CDR3 is CASSPGPGGAQAETQYF. The CDR3 DNA follows: TGTGCCAGCAGCCCTGGACCAGGGGGGGCCCAAGCGGAGACCCAGTACTTC.

This clonotype has a handful of counts. The chain is built from TRBV25-1 and TRBJ2-1; D not resolved. Between the trimmed V and J ends, which lost 6 bases and 4 bases, there was a span of 4 bases. CDR3 length: 11 amino acids. The germline gives CDR1 MGHDK, CDR2 SYGVNS. The chain's CDR3 is CASRIYNEQFF. CDR3 nucleotide sequence: TGTGCCAGCAGGATATACAATGAGCAGTTCTTC.

J is TRBJ2-1 and V is TRBV11-2; 8 bases are shared with TRBD2. Unmatched junction bases numbered 12, after V lost 1 base and J lost 4 bases. The germline CDR1 and CDR2 sequences are SGHAT and FQNNGV. The CDR3 is 18 amino acids. This CDR3 is CASSLGRLGAGVYNEQFF. As DNA, the CDR3 is TGTGCCAGCAGCTTAGGTCGATTAGGAGCGGGGGTATACAATGAGCAGTTCTTC. Drawing the rest from reference TRBV11-2 and TRBJ2-1, the complete variable domain is EAGVAQSPRYKIIEKRQSVAFWCNPISGHATLYWYQQILGQGPKLLIQFQNNGVVDDSQLPKDRFSAERLKGVDSTLKIQPAKLEDSAVYLCASSLGRLGAGVYNEQFFGPGTRLTVL.

This clonotype was picked up many times. V is TRBV29-1 and J is TRBJ1-1; 9 bases match TRBD1. The CDR3 is made up of 13 amino acids. V gave up 6 bases and J gave up 1 base; unmatched junction bases: 3. The germline CDR1 and CDR2 sequences are SQVTM and ANQGSEA. The CDR3 is CSVPGQGNTEAFF. DNA of the CDR3: TGCAGCGTGCCGGGACAGGGGAACACTGAAGCTTTCTTT.

The chain joins TRBV5-5 to TRBJ1-5; D is unresolved. The germline V gene encodes CDR1 SGHKS and CDR2 YYEKEE (reference sequence). CDR3 size: 13 residues. Deletions cut 3 bases from V and 5 bases from J, with 9 bases between. In DNA, the CDR3 is TGTGCCAGCAGCTGGGTCGAGGATCAGCCCCAGCATTTT. This sequence encodes CASSWVEDQPQHF.

This clonotype was detected many times. The rearrangement links TRBV3-1 to TRBJ2-1; the D gene is possibly TRBD1 (5 bases). The CDR3 totals 16 residues. Germline V CDR1 and CDR2: LGHDT, YNNKEL (reference sequence). Deletions cut 4 bases from V and 4 bases from J, with 17 bases between. The CDR3 coding sequence is TGTGCCAGCAGCCCCCAGGGCAGGGATAGATACAATGAGCAGTTCTTC. This codes for CASSPQGRDRYNEQFF.

This clonotype was counted many times. The chain employs TRBV6-1 and TRBJ2-2; no definite D call. The CDR3 contains 15 residues. From germline, CDR1 is MNHNS and CDR2 SASEGT. Trimming removed 7 bases at V and 1 base at J, with 13 bases between. The CDR3 region is CASNRQAKNTGELFF. The CDR3 DNA reads TGTGCCAGCAATCGGCAGGCCAAGAACACCGGGGAGCTGTTTTTT.

The chain joins TRBV3-1 to TRBJ2-4; the match to TRBD1 covers 9 bases. V lost 3 bases to trimming and J lost 1 base; unmatched junction nucleotides: 4. From germline, CDR1 is LGHDT and CDR2 YNNKEL (reference sequence). This CDR3 has 16 residues. CDR3 in DNA: TGTGCCAGCAGCCAGAGGGACAGGGCGGCCAAAAACATTCAGTACTTC. It yields the protein CASSQRDRAAKNIQYF.

This clonotype was observed at least ten times. The genes are TRBV5-1 and TRBJ2-1; 7 bases match TRBD1. The ends lost 1 base at V and 1 base at J; junction bases unmatched: 2. The CDR3 spans 15 residues. Germline assignment: CDR1 SGHRS and CDR2 YFSETQ. This CDR3 is CASSLTGESYNEQFF. The CDR3, as DNA: TGCGCCAGCAGCTTGACAGGGGAATCCTACAATGAGCAGTTCTTC.